The present T cell receptor (beta chain) was sequenced within a study of shared clonotypes between healthy human individuals. The overall study: Researchers drew samples from a couple of women and a few men aged 18 to 49. Findings of the study overall: Naive subsets generally had larger estimated richness than memory subsets.

Turning to this clone: The antigen is unknown.

Losses at the gene ends were 5 bases for V and 2 bases for J; bases not matched to a gene: 8. CDR1 SGHVS and CDR2 FQNEAQ come from the germline V gene. The CDR3 has 15 amino acids. Sequenced by immunoSEQ multiplex PCR; TCRdb stores in-frame clones only, minus some. The sample includes more than 1 million clones, 70% to 80% of them seen just once. The sample consisted of memory CD4+ T cells from PBMCs. Subset specified: CD45RA-negative fraction. This chain uses TRBV7-8 with TRBJ2-7; 8 bases agree with TRBD1. This sequence originates from a man younger than 35 in good health. Some clones in this sample may be carry-over from other donors' samples. CDR3 loop: CASSTRTGLTYEQYF. Here the CDR3 DNA reads TGTGCCAGCAGCACGCGGACAGGGCTGACCTACGAGCAGTACTTC.